This T cell receptor beta chain originates from a study of T cells in localized non-small cell lung cancer. Measured with immunoSEQ multiplex PCR; TCRdb has only the in-frame clones, and not every one. This repertoire shows roughly 40,000 clones, under 90% found once; its top ten account for 7.3%. Details on this clone: The antigen remains undetermined.

V gave up 4 bases and J gave up 0 bases; unmatched junction bases: 7. This CDR3 comprises 17 residues. CDR1 SGHDN and CDR2 FVKESK come from the germline V gene. Notes on the study in general: Maximal T cell clonality occurred in uninvolved adjacent lung, with tumor ranking below it. Sequencing was limited to one tumor region, leaving the possibility of heterogeneity open. A denser population of T cells in blood accompanied longer overall survival.

This chain connects TRBV14 to TRBJ2-1; 9 nucleotides line up with TRBD2. The sequences come from peripheral blood mononuclear cells, collected before any cancer treatment. The sequence derives from a male donor at least 60 years old with stage II lung adenocarcinoma. The CDR3, as DNA: TGTGCCAGCAGCCCATTTCTAGCGGGAAGCTCCTACAATGAGCAGTTCTTC. Its translation: CASSPFLAGSSYNEQFF.